The clone carrying this TCR beta chain was seen repeatedly, ten times or more. The antigen is undetermined. Using its own MiXCR run on the 5' RACE reads, TCRdb lists one record per CDR3 protein. The sample includes around 60,000 distinct CDR3 sequences, approximately 9.5% of them seen just once. This sample is drawn from a study of T-cell memory formation after mild COVID-19. Germline assignment: CDR1 DFQATT and CDR2 SNEGSKA (reference sequence). The CDR3 sequence is 13 residues long. V shed 5 bases and J shed 4 bases, with 15 bases lying between them. Study results and caveats: Among CD4+ contracting clones, most were CM and EM, and CD8+ ones EMRA. Clones shrinking between day 15 and 85 showed a balanced CD4/CD8 split, and those that grew later tilted toward CD4+.

The TCR originated in a man aged 18 to 29 who had mild COVID-19 (a few samples of this study predate the infection). Cell type and time point are not known. What was sequenced was PBMCs or a T cell subset sorted from them (not recorded which). The chain uses TRBV20-1 and TRBJ2-7; maybe TRBD1 (6 bases). CDR3 loop: CSALSGHQYEQYF. The CDR3 DNA sequence: TGCAGTGCTCTATCGGGACACCAGTACGAGCAGTACTTC.